This TCR beta chain was obtained from a study of regulatory T cells in long-lasting Graves disease. Time point here: newly diagnosed GD, antithyroid drugs for less than 3 months. Generation of the TCR library employed RNA extracted from PBMCs. This clonotype was detected many times. The CDR3 is made up of 15 amino acids. V shed 6 bases and J shed 5 bases, with 19 bases lying between them. In germline, CDR1 is MNHNS, CDR2 SASEGT. Building of the TCR beta libraries involved iRepertoire HTBI primers and Arm-PCR of CDR3 regions. Each CDR3 protein is one row after TCRdb ran MiXCR on the multiplex PCR reads. The table has hundreds of thousands of distinct CDR3 sequences, around 15% seen once. The same data also contributed to another study, on T cells in Graves' hyperthyroidism and ophthalmopathy.

The specimen was peripheral blood mononuclear cells (PBMCs), collected at new diagnosis, from a patient treated with antithyroid drugs. The sequence was obtained from a woman aged 30 to 39 with Graves disease. The chain couples TRBV6-1 to TRBJ2-5; TRBD2 might be the D (5 bases). This CDR3 reads CASSQIASRGETQYF. The CDR3 bases are TGTGCCAGCAGCCAAATAGCTTCCAGAGGGGAGACCCAGTACTTC.